These 21 T cell receptor beta chains came from one sample sequenced in a study of T cells in Graves' hyperthyroidism and ophthalmopathy. Amplified TCR beta CDR3 regions came from RNA transcripts. When the TCR CDR3 underwent first-round RT-PCR, the HTBI primer set was used. TCRdb fed the multiplex PCR reads into MiXCR, producing one record per CDR3 protein. The data hold around 620,000 distinct CDR3 sequences, with about 45% observed a single time. Sequencing used peripheral blood or thyroid tissue (not recorded which). Receptors were obtained from an adult woman with Graves' disease, either hyperthyroidism or ophthalmopathy (not recorded which).

The rearrangement links TRBV7-9 to TRBJ1-6, with 9 nucleotides matching TRBD1. J lost 8 bases, V lost 4 bases, and 6 bases had no gene match. CDR3 size: 15 residues. In germline, CDR1 is SEHNR, CDR2 FQNEAQ (reference sequence). CDR3 protein: CASSSPGQGDSPLHF. CDR3 in DNA: TGTGCCAGCAGCTCCCCGGGACAGGGTGATTCACCCCTCCACTTT.

The chain has TRBV29-1 and TRBJ2-5; 8 bases align to TRBD2. This CDR3 has 13 amino acids. Germline V gives CDR1 SQVTM, CDR2 ANQGSEA. The chain's CDR3 is CSGIAGSGETQYF. CDR3 nucleotides: TGCAGTGGGATAGCGGGATCGGGGGAGACCCAGTACTTC. Together with reference TRBV29-1 and TRBJ2-5, the CDR3 gives the full variable domain: SAVISQKPSRDICQRGTSLTIQCQVDSQVTMMFWYRQQPGQSLTLIATANQGSEATYESGFVIDKFPISRPNLTFSTLTVSNMSPEDSSIYLCSGIAGSGETQYFGPGTRLLVL.

The V and J genes are TRBV19 and TRBJ1-1, with unresolved D. V dropped 7 bases and J dropped 0 bases, with 9 bases sitting between them. The germline CDR1 and CDR2 sequences are LNHDA and SQIVND (reference sequence). The CDR3 contains 13 residues. The CDR3 DNA follows: TGTGCCAGTAAAGAGAGCATGAACACTGAAGCTTTCTTT. This sequence encodes CASKESMNTEAFF.

This clonotype was counted at least ten times. The chain recombines TRBV7-2 with TRBJ2-7; D perhaps matches TRBD2 (5 bases). Germline V gives CDR1 SGHTA, CDR2 FQGNSA. The CDR3 extends over 15 amino acids. Trimming left V 1 base short and J 4 bases short, with 14 bases between. CDR3 DNA sequence: TGTGCCAGCAGCTTAGAGGGAGTGGGATTGTACGAGCAGTACTTC. Its translation is CASSLEGVGLYEQYF.

J is TRBJ2-5 and V is TRBV10-2; 7 bases agree with TRBD2. The ends lost 2 bases at V and 10 bases at J; junction bases unmatched: 16. The CDR3 length is 16 residues. CDR1 and CDR2 (germline): WSHSY, SAAADI. The CDR3 DNA is TGCGCCAGCAGTGAGGTCAGGCAGGGAGGGATGGTGGGCCAGTACTTC. It is translated as CASSEVRQGGMVGQYF.

The chain employs TRBV19 and TRBJ1-2; a possible D gene is TRBD1 (5 bases). Germline loops: CDR1 LNHDA, CDR2 SQIVND (reference sequence). The ends were cut back, 5 bases at V and 4 bases at J, with 14 bases in the middle. This CDR3 contains 14 residues. This CDR3 reads CASSPGDGIYGYTF. The CDR3 region has the DNA TGTGCCAGTAGTCCGGGGGACGGAATCTATGGCTACACCTTC.

DNA for the CDR3: TGCAGTGCTAGTAGCGCAGGGACCTCCAGACTTAATGAAAAACTGTTTTTT. This translates into CSASSAGTSRLNEKLFF. The V call is TRBV20-1, the J call TRBJ1-4, with a weak D call TRBD1 (5 bases). The CDR3 is 17 residues long. Germline V gene lookup returns CDR1 DFQATT and CDR2 SNEGSKA (reference sequence). V lost 3 bases to trimming and J lost 4 bases, with 21 bases between them.

This chain joins TRBV14 and TRBJ2-5, with TRBD2 identical over 12 bases. Looked up from germline, CDR1 is SGHDN and CDR2 is FVKESK. The CDR3 totals 16 residues. V shed 5 bases and J 2 bases; nucleotides not matched to a gene: 6. The CDR3 sequence is CASSGGTSGPQETQYF. The CDR3 DNA follows: TGTGCCAGCAGCGGCGGGACTAGCGGGCCTCAAGAGACCCAGTACTTC.

This sequence joins TRBV29-1 and TRBJ2-6; D gene ambiguous. The CDR3 runs to 14 residues. Germline values: CDR1 SQVTM, CDR2 ANQGSEA. Trimming stripped 1 base from V and 0 bases from J, with 4 bases between. The CDR3 bases are TGCAGCGTTGAAGCGGACTCTGGGGCCAACGTCCTGACTTTC. Amino acid sequence: CSVEADSGANVLTF.

Ten or more counts support this clonotype. The rearrangement joins TRBV4-1 to TRBJ2-7; tentatively, D is TRBD2 (6 bases). The germline V gene has CDR1 MGHRA and CDR2 YSYEKL. This CDR3 has 14 amino acids. The V end lost 3 bases, the J end lost 6 bases, and 15 bases lay between the germline ends. The CDR3 protein is CASSQPGSGGEQYF. The CDR3 nucleotides are TGCGCCAGCAGCCAGCCCGGGAGTGGAGGCGAGCAGTACTTC.

The chain uses TRBV10-1 and TRBJ1-3; tentative D call: TRBD1 (5 bases). There are 15 residues in the CDR3. The germline CDR1 and CDR2 sequences are WNHNN and SYGVQD (reference sequence). The ends were cut back, 3 bases at V and 1 base at J, with 10 bases in the middle. The CDR3 is CASSDPGTSGNTIYF. The CDR3 DNA reads TGCGCCAGCAGTGACCCCGGGACGTCTGGAAACACCATATATTTT.

This clonotype was detected only once. The chain uses TRBV10-2 and TRBJ1-6; the D gene is possibly TRBD1 (6 bases). This CDR3 region has 15 residues. Trimming shortened V by 3 bases and J by 5 bases, and 11 bases separated the two germline ends. Looked up from germline, CDR1 is WSHSY and CDR2 is SAAADI. Here the CDR3 DNA reads TGCGCCAGCAGTGAAGGGGGACAAGATAATTCACCCCTCCACTTT. Translating gives CASSEGGQDNSPLHF.

This chain connects TRBV25-1 to TRBJ2-7; D unresolved. The CDR3 totals 17 residues. The V gene's germline CDR1 is MGHDK and CDR2 SYGVNS. V lost 5 bases and J 2 bases, leaving 22 bases between the germline ends. The CDR3 DNA is TGTGCCAGCAGTCTCCTCTTGAAGGGATATCCTACCTACGAGCAGTACTTC. Its protein is CASSLLLKGYPTYEQYF.

This clonotype was detected ten times or more. The rearrangement links TRBV12-3 or TRBV12-4 to TRBJ1-6; 9 bases map to TRBD1. With V trimmed by 3 bases and J by 9 bases, 6 bases remained unmatched. This CDR3 spans 15 amino acids. In DNA, the CDR3 is TGTGCCAGCAGTTTTCGACAGGGGGACAGTTCACCCCTCCACTTT. Its translation: CASSFRQGDSSPLHF.

In this sample, this clonotype turned up many times. J is TRBJ1-6 and V is TRBV14, with no clear D. The V gene lost 1 base and the J gene lost 7 bases, with 11 bases spanning the gap. Germline CDR1 SGHDN, CDR2 FVKESK. CDR3 length: 15 amino acids. The CDR3: CASSQVGGSNSPLHF. For the CDR3, the DNA is TGTGCCAGCAGCCAAGTGGGAGGATCGAATTCACCCCTCCACTTT.

This clonotype has at least ten counts. This chain uses TRBV6-5 with TRBJ1-6; D not certain. This CDR3 is built from 13 residues. Germline CDR1 MNHEY, CDR2 SVGAGI. Trimming pared 0 bases from V and 7 bases from J, leaving 4 bases between. CDR3 coding DNA: TGTGCCAGCAGTTACTCGTTCAATTCACCCCTCCACTTT. As protein: CASSYSFNSPLHF.

The V gene is TRBV24-1, the J gene TRBJ2-5; D might be TRBD2 (6 bases). The length of the CDR3 is 16 residues. V gave up 3 bases and J gave up 3 bases, with 16 bases separating them. CDR1 and CDR2 from the germline V gene are KGHDR and SFDVKD. CDR3 sequence: CATSDHSGRREETQYF. CDR3 nucleotide sequence: TGTGCCACCAGTGATCATTCTGGGCGGAGGGAAGAGACCCAGTACTTC.

This clonotype was observed at least ten times. This chain uses TRBV11-2 with TRBJ2-7, with 7 bases matching TRBD1. CDR1 and CDR2 (germline): SGHAT, FQNNGV. J gave up 6 bases and V 5 bases, and 16 bases lay outside the gene matches. The CDR3 spans 16 residues. The DNA for the CDR3 is TGTGCCAGCAGCGCTAACAGGGGAACGGGTCCGGGCGAGCAGTACTTC. This gives the protein CASSANRGTGPGEQYF.

This clonotype was seen repeatedly, ten times or more. The rearrangement joins TRBV20-1 to TRBJ1-1, with D possibly TRBD1 on 6 matching bases. CDR1 is DFQATT and CDR2 is SNEGSKA in the germline V gene (reference sequence). V lost 4 bases to trimming and J lost 0 bases, with 12 bases between them. This CDR3 region has 14 residues. CDR3 residues: CSATDRTMNTEAFF. The CDR3 DNA sequence: TGCAGTGCTACAGACAGGACCATGAACACTGAAGCTTTCTTT.

The chain has TRBV29-1 and TRBJ2-7, with 7 bases aligning to TRBD1. Germline lookup yields CDR1 SQVTM and CDR2 ANQGSEA. The CDR3 has 11 amino acids. V trimming: 1 base; J trimming: 7 bases; junction bases outside the gene matches: 1. The CDR3 DNA reads TGCAGCGTTGAAGGGACAGGAGAGCAGTACTTC. Translating it yields CSVEGTGEQYF.

This clonotype was counted ten times or more. The gene calls are TRBV2 and TRBJ2-7; D is unresolved. Germline assignment: CDR1 SNHLY and CDR2 FYNNEI. CDR3 size: 11 residues. V was pared by 6 bases and J by 0 bases, with 3 bases between. CDR3 in amino acids: CASRASYEQYF. CDR3 coding DNA: TGTGCCAGCAGGGCCTCCTACGAGCAGTACTTC.